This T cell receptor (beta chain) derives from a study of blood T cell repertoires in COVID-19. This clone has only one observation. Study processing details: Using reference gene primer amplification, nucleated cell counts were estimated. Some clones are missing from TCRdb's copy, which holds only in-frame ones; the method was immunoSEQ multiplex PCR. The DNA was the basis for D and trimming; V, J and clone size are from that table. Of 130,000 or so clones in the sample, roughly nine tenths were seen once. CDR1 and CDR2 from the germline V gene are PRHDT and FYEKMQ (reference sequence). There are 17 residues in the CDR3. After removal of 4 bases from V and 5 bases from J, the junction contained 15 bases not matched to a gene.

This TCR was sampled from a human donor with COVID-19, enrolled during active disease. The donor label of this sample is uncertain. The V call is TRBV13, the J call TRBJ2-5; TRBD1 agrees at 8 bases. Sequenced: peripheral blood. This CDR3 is CASSSTGSTGVMETQYF. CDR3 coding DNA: TGTGCCAGCAGCTCCACCGGGTCGACAGGGGTCATGGAGACCCAGTACTTC.